This TCR beta chain was profiled in a study of T cell responses to AZD1222 COVID-19 vaccine. Points from the study as a whole: Spike regions recognized by vaccine-associated CD4 TCRs spanned the protein, led by 160-218 and 743-854.

Sequencing used immunoSEQ multiplex PCR; TCRdb keeps in-frame clones, though not all of them. This sample has about 42,000 clones, with around 80% found just once. This clone is a singleton in its sample. As yet, its antigen is unknown. The clonotype comes from an adult who received the AZD1222 COVID-19 vaccine. The specimen comprised peripheral blood, sampled 28 days after the second AZD1222 dose.

The CDR3 nucleotides read TGTGCCAGTAGTATAAACCCGGGTCCGAACACTGAAGCTTTCTTT. Its translation: CASSINPGPNTEAFF. The chain recombines TRBV19 with TRBJ1-1, with D unclear. CDR3 length: 15 amino acids. The germline gives CDR1 LNHDA, CDR2 SQIVND (reference sequence). Between the trimmed V and J ends, which lost 2 bases and 1 base, there was a span of 11 bases.